Sequencing of this TCR beta chain was carried out in a study of shared clonotypes between healthy human individuals. Study in general: Researchers assigned three CD4 naive, three CD4 memory, two CD8 naive and one CD8 memory plate to each donor.

Concerning this clone: What it binds is unknown.

Assay used: immunoSEQ multiplex PCR; TCRdb lists only in-frame clones, some missing. The table records about 700,000 clones, around 90% of them present only once. Study observations and caveats: It was observed that about 5% of naive CD4 clonotypes were shared across a handful of donors.

CDR1 is SEHNR, CDR2 FQNEAQ, per germline (reference sequence). V shed 2 bases and J shed 1 base, with 11 bases lying between them. The CDR3 is 15 amino acids. Naive-designated CD8 cells lacked CD45RO, were positively enriched for CCR7, and omitted terminally differentiated effector memory CD45RA+ cells. This sequence was found in a man aged 25-40 years in good health. Sequencing used naive CD8+ T cells sorted from blood. This rearrangement joins TRBV7-9 to TRBJ2-5; no clear D. The CDR3 sequence is CASSLNPLSQETQYF. CDR3 sequence (DNA): TGTGCCAGCAGCTTAAACCCGCTGAGCCAAGAGACCCAGTACTTC.